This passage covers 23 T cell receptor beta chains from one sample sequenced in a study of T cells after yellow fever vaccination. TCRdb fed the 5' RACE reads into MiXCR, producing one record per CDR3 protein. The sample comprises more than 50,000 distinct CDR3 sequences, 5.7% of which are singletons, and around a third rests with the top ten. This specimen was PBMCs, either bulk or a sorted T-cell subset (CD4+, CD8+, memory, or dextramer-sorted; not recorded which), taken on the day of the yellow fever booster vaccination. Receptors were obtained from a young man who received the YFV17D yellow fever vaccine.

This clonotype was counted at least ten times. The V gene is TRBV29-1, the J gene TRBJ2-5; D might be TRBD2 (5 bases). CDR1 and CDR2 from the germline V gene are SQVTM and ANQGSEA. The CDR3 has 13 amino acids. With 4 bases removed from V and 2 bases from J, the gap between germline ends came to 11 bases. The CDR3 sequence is CSVGGRTQETQYF. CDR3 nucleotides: TGCAGCGTTGGAGGGCGGACTCAAGAGACCCAGTACTTC.

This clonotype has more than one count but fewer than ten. The CDR3, as DNA: TGTGCCAGCAGTTACCCAATCCTTGGGACAGGGGGCGTCGGTGGAACTAGCAATCAGCCCCAGCATTTT. This translates into CASSYPILGTGGVGGTSNQPQHF. The chain has TRBV6-2 or TRBV6-3 and TRBJ1-5; TRBD1 matches 12 bases. Germline CDR1 is MNHEY and CDR2 is SVGEGT. The V and J ends lost 2 bases and 0 bases, in that order; junction bases with no gene match: 20. The CDR3 has 23 amino acids.

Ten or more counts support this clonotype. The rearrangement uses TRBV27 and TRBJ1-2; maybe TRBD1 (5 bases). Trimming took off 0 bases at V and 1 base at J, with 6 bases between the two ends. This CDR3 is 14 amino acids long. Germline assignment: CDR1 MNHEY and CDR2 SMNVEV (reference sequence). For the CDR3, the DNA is TGTGCCAGCAGTTTATCGGGGGTTAACTATGGCTACACCTTC. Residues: CASSLSGVNYGYTF.

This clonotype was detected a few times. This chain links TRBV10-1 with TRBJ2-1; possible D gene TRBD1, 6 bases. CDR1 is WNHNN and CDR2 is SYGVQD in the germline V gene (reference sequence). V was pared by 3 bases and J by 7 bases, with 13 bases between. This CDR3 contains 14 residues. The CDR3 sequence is CASSELGALNEQFF. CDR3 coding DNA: TGCGCCAGCAGTGAACTGGGGGCCTTAAATGAGCAGTTCTTC.

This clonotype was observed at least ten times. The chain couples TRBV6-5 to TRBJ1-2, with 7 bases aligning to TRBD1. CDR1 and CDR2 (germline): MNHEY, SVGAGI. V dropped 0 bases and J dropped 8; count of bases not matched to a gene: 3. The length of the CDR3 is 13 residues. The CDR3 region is CASSYSTGWGYTF. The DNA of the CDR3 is TGTGCCAGCAGTTACTCGACAGGGTGGGGCTACACCTTC.

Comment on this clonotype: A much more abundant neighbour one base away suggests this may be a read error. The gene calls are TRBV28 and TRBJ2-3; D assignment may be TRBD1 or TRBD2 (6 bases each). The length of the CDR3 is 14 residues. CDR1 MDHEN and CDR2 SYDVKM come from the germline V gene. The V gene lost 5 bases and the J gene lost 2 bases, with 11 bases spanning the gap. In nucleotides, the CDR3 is TGTGCCAGCAGTCGAGGGGGGTTCACAGATACGCAGTATTTT. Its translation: CASSRGGFTDTQYF. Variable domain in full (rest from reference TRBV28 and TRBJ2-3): DVKVTQSSRYLVKRTGEKVFLECVQDMDHENMFWYRQDPGLGLRLIYFSYDVKMKEKGDIPEGYSVSREKKERFSLILESASTNQTSMYLCASSRGGFTDTQYFGPGTRLTVL.

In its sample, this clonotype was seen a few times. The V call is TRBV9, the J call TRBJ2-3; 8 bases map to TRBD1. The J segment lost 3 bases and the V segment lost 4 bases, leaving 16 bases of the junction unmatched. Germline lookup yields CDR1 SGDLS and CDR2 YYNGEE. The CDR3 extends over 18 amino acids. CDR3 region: CASSPSPGTGDGTDTQYF. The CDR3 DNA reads TGTGCCAGCAGCCCCAGTCCCGGGACAGGCGATGGGACAGATACGCAGTATTTT.

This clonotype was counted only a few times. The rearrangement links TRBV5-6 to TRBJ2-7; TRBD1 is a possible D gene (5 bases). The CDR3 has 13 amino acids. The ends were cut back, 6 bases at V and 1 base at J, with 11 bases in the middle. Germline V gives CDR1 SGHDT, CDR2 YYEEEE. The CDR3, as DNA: TGTGCCAGCACGACAGTGTCGTCCTACGAGCAGTACTTC. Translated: CASTTVSSYEQYF.

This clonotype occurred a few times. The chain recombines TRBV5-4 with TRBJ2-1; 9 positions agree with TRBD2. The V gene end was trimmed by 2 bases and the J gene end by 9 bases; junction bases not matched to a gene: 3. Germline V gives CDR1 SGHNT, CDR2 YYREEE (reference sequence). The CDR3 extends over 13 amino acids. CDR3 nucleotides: TGTGCCAGCAGCTTTCAAGCGGGGGGTGAGCAGTTCTTC. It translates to CASSFQAGGEQFF.

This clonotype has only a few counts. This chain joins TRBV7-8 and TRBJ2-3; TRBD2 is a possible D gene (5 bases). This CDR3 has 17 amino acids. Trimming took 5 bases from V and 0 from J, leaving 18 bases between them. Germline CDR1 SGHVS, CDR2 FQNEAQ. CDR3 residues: CASSGNQGLGSTDTQYF. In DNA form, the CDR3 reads TGTGCCAGCAGCGGCAACCAAGGACTGGGGAGCACAGATACGCAGTATTTT.

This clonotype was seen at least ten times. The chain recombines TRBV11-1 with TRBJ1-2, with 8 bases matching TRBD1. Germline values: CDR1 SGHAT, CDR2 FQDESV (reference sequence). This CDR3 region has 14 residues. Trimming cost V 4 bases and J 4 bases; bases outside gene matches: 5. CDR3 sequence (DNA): TGTGCCAGCAGCTCCGGACAGGGAGGCTATGGCTACACCTTC. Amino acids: CASSSGQGGYGYTF. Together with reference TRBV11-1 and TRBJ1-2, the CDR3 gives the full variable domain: EAEVAQSPRYKITEKSQAVAFWCDPISGHATLYWYRQILGQGPELLVQFQDESVVDDSQLPKDRFSAERLKGVDSTLKIQPAELGDSAMYLCASSSGQGGYGYTFGSGTRLTVV.

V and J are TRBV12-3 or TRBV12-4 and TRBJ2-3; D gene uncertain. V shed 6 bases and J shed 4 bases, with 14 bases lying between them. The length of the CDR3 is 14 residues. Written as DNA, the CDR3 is TGTGCCAGCAGCCGCCGTTCTGGGGCAGATACGCAGTATTTT. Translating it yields CASSRRSGADTQYF.

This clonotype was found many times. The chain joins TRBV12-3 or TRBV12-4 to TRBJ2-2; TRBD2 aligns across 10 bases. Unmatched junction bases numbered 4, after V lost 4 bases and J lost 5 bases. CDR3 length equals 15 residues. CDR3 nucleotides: TGTGCCAGCAGTTCTAGCGGGGGCGGAACCGGGGAGCTGTTTTTT. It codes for CASSSSGGGTGELFF.

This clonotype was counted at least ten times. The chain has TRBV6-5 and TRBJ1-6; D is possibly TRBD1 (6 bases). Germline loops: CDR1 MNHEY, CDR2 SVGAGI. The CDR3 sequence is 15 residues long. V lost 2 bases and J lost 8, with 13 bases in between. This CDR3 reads CASSYGPGVDSPLHF. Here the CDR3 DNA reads TGTGCCAGCAGTTACGGTCCAGGGGTTGATTCACCCCTCCACTTT.

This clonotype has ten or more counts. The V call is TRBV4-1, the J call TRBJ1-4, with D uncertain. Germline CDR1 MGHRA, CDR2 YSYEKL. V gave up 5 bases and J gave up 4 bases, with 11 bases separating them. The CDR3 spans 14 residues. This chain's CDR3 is CASSARTGNEKLFF. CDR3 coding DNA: TGCGCCAGCAGCGCCCGGACGGGTAATGAAAAACTGTTTTTT.

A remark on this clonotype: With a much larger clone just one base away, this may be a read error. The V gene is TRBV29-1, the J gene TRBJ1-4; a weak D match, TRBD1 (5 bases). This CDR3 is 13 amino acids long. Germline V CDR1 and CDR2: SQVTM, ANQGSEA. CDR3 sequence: CSVEGPGREKLIF. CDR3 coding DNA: TGCAGCGTTGAGGGGCCCGGACGGGAAAAACTGATTTTT.

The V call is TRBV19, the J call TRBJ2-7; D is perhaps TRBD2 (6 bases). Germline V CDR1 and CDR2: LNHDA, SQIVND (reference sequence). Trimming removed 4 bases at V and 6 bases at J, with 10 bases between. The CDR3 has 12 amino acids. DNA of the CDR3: TGTGCCAGTAGTACCGGGAGTTTCGAGCAGTACTTC. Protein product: CASSTGSFEQYF. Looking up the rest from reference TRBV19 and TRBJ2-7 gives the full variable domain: DGGITQSPKYLFRKEGQNVTLSCEQNLNHDAMYWYRQDPGQGLRLIYYSQIVNDFQKGDIAEGYSVSREKKESFPLTVTSAQKNPTAFYLCASSTGSFEQYFGPGTRLTVT.

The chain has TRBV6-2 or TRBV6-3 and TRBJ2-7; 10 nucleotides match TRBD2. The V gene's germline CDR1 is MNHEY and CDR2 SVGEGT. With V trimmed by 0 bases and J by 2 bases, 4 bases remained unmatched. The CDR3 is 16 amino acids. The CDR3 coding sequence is TGTGCCAGCAGTTACTCTGCTAGCGGGGGAGCCTACGAGCAGTACGTC. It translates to CASSYSASGGAYEQYV.

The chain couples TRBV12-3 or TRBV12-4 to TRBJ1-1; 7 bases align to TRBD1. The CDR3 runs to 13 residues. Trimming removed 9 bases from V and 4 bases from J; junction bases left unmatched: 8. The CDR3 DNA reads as TGTGCCAGTGGAGGGGAGGGGGCCACTGAAGCTTTCTTT. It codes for CASGGEGATEAFF.

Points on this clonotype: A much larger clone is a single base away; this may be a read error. For the CDR3, the DNA is TGTGCCATCAGTAACCCTGGGGGGACAGATAGGCAGTATTTT. This gives the protein CAISNPGGTDRQYF. This chain uses TRBV10-3 with TRBJ2-3, with D possibly TRBD1 on 7 matching bases. This CDR3 is 14 amino acids long. Germline loops: CDR1 ENHRY, CDR2 SYGVKD.

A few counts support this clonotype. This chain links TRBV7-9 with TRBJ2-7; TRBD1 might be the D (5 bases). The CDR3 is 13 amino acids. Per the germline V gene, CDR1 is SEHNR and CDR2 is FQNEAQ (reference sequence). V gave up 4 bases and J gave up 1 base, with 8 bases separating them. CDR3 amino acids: CASSSRGSYEQYF. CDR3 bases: TGTGCCAGCAGCTCTAGGGGTTCCTACGAGCAGTACTTC. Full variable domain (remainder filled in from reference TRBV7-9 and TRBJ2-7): DTGVSQNPRHKITKRGQNVTFRCDPISEHNRLYWYRQTLGQGPEFLTYFQNEAQLEKSRLLSDRFSAERPKGSFSTLEIQRTEQGDSAMYLCASSSRGSYEQYFGPGTRLTVT.

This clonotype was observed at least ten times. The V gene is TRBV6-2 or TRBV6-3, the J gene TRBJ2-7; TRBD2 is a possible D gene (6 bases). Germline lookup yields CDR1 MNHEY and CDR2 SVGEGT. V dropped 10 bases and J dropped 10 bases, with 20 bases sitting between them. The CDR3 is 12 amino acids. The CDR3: CAIMGLLAAQYF. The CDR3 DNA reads TGTGCCATCATGGGACTTCTTGCCGCTCAGTACTTC.

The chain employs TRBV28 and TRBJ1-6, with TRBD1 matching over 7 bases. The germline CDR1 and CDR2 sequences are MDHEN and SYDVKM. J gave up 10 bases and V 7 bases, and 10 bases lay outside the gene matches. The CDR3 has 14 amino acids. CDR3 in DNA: TGTGCCAGCACAGTGACAGGGAGGGGCTCACCCCTCCACTTT. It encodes CASTVTGRGSPLHF. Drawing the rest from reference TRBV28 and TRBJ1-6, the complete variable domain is DVKVTQSSRYLVKRTGEKVFLECVQDMDHENMFWYRQDPGLGLRLIYFSYDVKMKEKGDIPEGYSVSREKKERFSLILESASTNQTSMYLCASTVTGRGSPLHFGNGTRLTVT.